This passage covers 17 T cell receptor beta chains from one sample sequenced in a study of CD8 T cells in Susac syndrome. Reverse transcription of 0.5 to 1 ug RNA was performed with random hexamers. TCRdb called the immunoSEQ multiplex PCR reads again in MiXCR, with one record for every CDR3 protein. Of about 300,000 distinct CDR3 sequences listed, about 89% are singletons. The material sequenced was CD8+ T cells from PBMCs. Receptor source: a human donor with multiple sclerosis.

This chain connects TRBV29-1 to TRBJ2-7; a weak D match, TRBD1 (6 bases). The CDR3 contains 15 residues. The germline CDR1 and CDR2 sequences are SQVTM and ANQGSEA. The V end lost 2 bases, the J end lost 4 bases, and 18 bases lay between the germline ends. The CDR3 loop is CSVERRQGQVYEQYF. CDR3 in DNA: TGCAGCGTTGAACGTCGGCAGGGACAAGTGTACGAGCAGTACTTC.

The chain employs TRBV4-1 and TRBJ1-6; D unclear. Germline V lookup: CDR1 MGHRA, CDR2 YSYEKL. This CDR3 is built from 15 residues. V was cut by 1 base and J by 3 bases, with 7 bases left in between. CDR3 sequence reads: CASSQGGNYNSPLHF. The CDR3 bases are TGCGCCAGCAGCCAAGGGGGAAACTATAATTCACCCCTCCACTTT.

This clonotype occurred once. The chain has TRBV4-1 and TRBJ2-1, with 10 bases identical to TRBD2. Germline CDR1 reads MGHRA; CDR2 reads YSYEKL. The CDR3 totals 16 residues. The ends lost 4 bases at V and 8 bases at J; junction bases unmatched: 11. The CDR3 protein is CASSPRALAGVDEQFF. For the CDR3, the DNA is TGCGCCAGCAGCCCTCGTGCGCTAGCGGGGGTTGATGAGCAGTTCTTC.

This rearrangement joins TRBV10-3 to TRBJ2-5; D not resolved. Germline V gene lookup returns CDR1 ENHRY and CDR2 SYGVKD. V dropped 2 bases and J dropped 7 bases, with 14 bases sitting between them. The CDR3 consists of 14 residues. The CDR3 coding sequence is TGTGCCATCAGTGAGGGAACGGCCCGAGGGACCCAGTACTTC. It yields the protein CAISEGTARGTQYF.

This sequence joins TRBV10-3 and TRBJ2-1; D is possibly TRBD2 (6 bases). Between the trimmed V and J ends, which lost 11 bases and 5 bases, there was a span of 34 bases. The CDR3 totals 19 residues. From germline, CDR1 is ENHRY and CDR2 SYGVKD. This CDR3 reads CAHSPLWRDPPEQDNEQFF. In DNA, the CDR3 is TGTGCCCACAGCCCTTTGTGGCGGGATCCCCCTGAACAGGACAATGAGCAGTTCTTC.

This clonotype came up once. The V gene is TRBV5-6, the J gene TRBJ2-7; either TRBD1 or TRBD2 may fit D (5 bases each). Germline lookup yields CDR1 SGHDT and CDR2 YYEEEE. Trimming cost V 0 bases and J 3 bases, with 13 bases left between them. The CDR3 totals 15 residues. The CDR3 DNA reads TGTGCCAGCAGCTTGGAGACAGCGGAGGTCTACGAGCAGTACTTC. The encoded protein is CASSLETAEVYEQYF. Looking up the rest from reference TRBV5-6 and TRBJ2-7 gives the full variable domain: DAGVTQSPTHLIKTRGQQVTLRCSPKSGHDTVSWYQQALGQGPQFIFQYYEEEERQRGNFPDRFSGHQFPNYSSELNVNALLLGDSALYLCASSLETAEVYEQYFGPGTRLTVT.

The chain carries TRBV30 and TRBJ1-3, with D unclear. Germline loops: CDR1 GTSNPN, CDR2 SVGIG (reference sequence). The germline V and J ends were trimmed by 7 bases and 4 bases, with 17 bases remaining between them. The CDR3 loop spans 14 amino acids. CDR3 in amino acids: CAYRLQPPGNTIYF. Written as DNA, the CDR3 is TGTGCCTATAGACTGCAGCCTCCCGGAAACACCATATATTTT. Based on the CDR3 plus reference TRBV30 and TRBJ1-3, the full variable domain is SQTIHQWPATLVQPVGSPLSLECTVEGTSNPNLYWYRQAAGRGLQLLFYSVGIGQISSEVPQNLSASRPQDRQFILSSKKLLLSDSGFYLCAYRLQPPGNTIYFGEGSWLTVV.

This sequence joins TRBV7-9 and TRBJ2-5, with 9 bases lining up with TRBD1. Germline CDR1 reads SEHNR; CDR2 reads FQNEAQ (reference sequence). The J segment lost 3 bases and the V segment lost 5 bases, leaving 10 bases of the junction unmatched. CDR3 size: 16 residues. The CDR3 DNA is TGTGCCAGCAGCACGATCCGGGACAGGGAGGAAGAGACCCAGTACTTC. Amino acids: CASSTIRDREEETQYF.

The J gene is TRBJ1-2, the V gene TRBV12-3 or TRBV12-4, with D maybe TRBD1 (5 bases). V was clipped by 4 bases and J by 8 bases, with 20 bases between them. This CDR3 comprises 15 residues. Here the CDR3 reads CASSSYRDSNSGYTF. In nucleotides, the CDR3 is TGTGCCAGCAGTTCCTACCGGGACTCCAACTCGGGCTACACCTTC.

The chain carries TRBV5-5 and TRBJ1-5; no definite D call. This CDR3 is 14 amino acids long. CDR1 is SGHKS and CDR2 is YYEKEE in the germline V gene (reference sequence). Trimming left V 0 bases short and J 7 bases short, with 11 bases between. CDR3 sequence (DNA): TGTGCCAGCAGCTTGGGGACCATGGGGCAGCCCCAGCATTTT. It encodes CASSLGTMGQPQHF.

V gene TRBV4-3 combines with J gene TRBJ1-3, with D perhaps matching TRBD1 (5 bases). Deletions cut 0 bases from V and 4 bases from J, with 13 bases between. The CDR3 has 16 amino acids. Germline-derived CDR1 and CDR2 are LGHNA and YSLEER. This chain's CDR3 is CASSQDSRVGGNTIYF. In nucleotides, the CDR3 is TGCGCCAGCAGCCAAGATAGCAGGGTGGGAGGAAACACCATATATTTT.

The chain couples TRBV20-1 to TRBJ2-1; no clear D. The CDR3 contains 16 residues. V gave up 6 bases and J gave up 5 bases, with 23 bases separating them. Germline V CDR1 and CDR2: DFQATT, SNEGSKA (reference sequence). CDR3 sequence: CSASSLRLQHHNEQFF. In DNA, the CDR3 is TGCAGTGCCTCCTCCCTCCGCCTCCAACACCACAATGAGCAGTTCTTC.

The CDR3 sequence is CASSLTEVNTEAFF. In DNA form, the CDR3 reads TGTGCCAGCAGTTTAACAGAAGTGAACACTGAAGCTTTCTTT. This rearrangement joins TRBV27 to TRBJ1-1; D unclear. There are 14 residues in the CDR3. V was shortened by 2 bases and J by 0 bases, with 7 bases between the two germline ends. From germline, CDR1 is MNHEY and CDR2 SMNVEV (reference sequence).

The V and J genes are TRBV4-2 and TRBJ2-1, with 11 bases aligning to TRBD2. This CDR3 contains 17 residues. The V and J ends lost 3 bases and 9 bases, in that order; junction bases with no gene match: 13. Germline V lookup: CDR1 LGHNA, CDR2 YNFKEQ. Written as DNA, the CDR3 is TGTGCCAGCAGCCAGACAATACTAGCGGGAGAGGGCGGTGAGCAGTTCTTC. Translating it yields CASSQTILAGEGGEQFF.

This chain links TRBV5-1 with TRBJ1-2; 7 bases line up with TRBD1. The CDR3 is 14 amino acids. Germline-derived CDR1 and CDR2 are SGHRS and YFSETQ. J was trimmed by 4 bases and V by 4 bases; bases with no gene match: 7. DNA of the CDR3: TGCGCCAGCAGCGCCGGGACAGTGTCCTATGGCTACACCTTC. This encodes CASSAGTVSYGYTF.

This clonotype was picked up a small number of times. The J gene is TRBJ2-3, the V gene TRBV29-1; D not resolved. The V end lost 7 bases, the J end lost 4 bases, and 9 bases lay between the germline ends. This CDR3 has 11 residues. From germline, CDR1 is SQVTM and CDR2 ANQGSEA. The CDR3 nucleotides read TGCAGCGGCGTCGGAGCAGATACGCAGTATTTT. Translated, it gives CSGVGADTQYF.

The chain uses TRBV23-1 and TRBJ2-1; 14 nucleotides line up with TRBD2. TRBV23-1 is marked as an open reading frame, function uncertain. With V trimmed by 3 bases and J by 2 bases, 18 bases remained unmatched. This CDR3 spans 22 amino acids. In nucleotides, the CDR3 is TGCGCCAGCAGTCACTTCAGCGAAAGGACTAGCGGGGGGCCTGTCGCCTACAATGAGCAGTTCTTC. Translating gives CASSHFSERTSGGPVAYNEQFF.